This is a list of T cell receptor beta chains from one sample in a study of regulatory T cells in long-lasting Graves disease. TCRdb analysed the multiplex PCR reads with MiXCR anew, one entry per CDR3 protein. The sample consists of about 440,000 distinct CDR3 sequences, 15% to 20% of them appearing once. This same sample was also part of a study on T cells in Graves' hyperthyroidism and ophthalmopathy.

The sample was peripheral blood mononuclear cells (PBMCs), taken at new diagnosis, from a patient treated with antithyroid drugs. The receptor set was obtained from a woman younger than 45 with Graves disease. The CDR3 runs from the conserved cysteine through the conserved F or W. D genes are given only for firm matches. A row's size may be missing; if present it is once, few, many or a size class.

D	V	size	J	CDR3	DNA
.	TRBV11-1	many	TRBJ2-1	CASSPLGGLVGDEQFF	TGTGCCAGCAGCCCTCTCGGAGGGTTAGTTGGTGATGAGCAGTTCTTC
.	TRBV4-1	many	TRBJ2-1	CASSQEQKARGENEQFF	TGCGCCAGCAGCCAAGAACAGAAGGCTAGGGGGGAGAATGAGCAGTTCTTC
TRBD1	TRBV19	.	TRBJ2-1	CASSIDPDRAGNEQFF	TGTGCCAGTAGTATAGACCCGGACAGGGCAGGGAATGAGCAGTTCTTC
.	TRBV19	few	TRBJ1-1	CASTPGSSNTEAFF	TGTGCCAGTACCCCGGGTAGTTCGAACACTGAAGCTTTCTTT
.	TRBV6-4	.	TRBJ2-3	CASSYLPPKRGTDTQYF	TGTGCCAGCAGTTACCTGCCCCCCAAGAGGGGCACAGATACGCAGTATTTT
TRBD1	TRBV28	.	TRBJ1-5	CASRWQDRDNQPQHF	TGTGCCAGCAGATGGCAAGACAGGGACAATCAGCCCCAGCATTTT
.	TRBV27	few	TRBJ1-5	CASSPRGTSLAQHF	TGTGCCAGCAGTCCCCGCGGTACCTCACTGGCCCAGCATTTT
.	TRBV20-1	.	TRBJ2-7	CSAKGLFSYEQYF	TGCAGTGCTAAAGGACTCTTCTCCTACGAGCAGTACTTC
.	TRBV2	many	TRBJ1-1	CASKQGGMNTEAFF	TGTGCCAGCAAACAGGGAGGGATGAACACTGAAGCTTTCTTT
TRBD2	TRBV28	many	TRBJ2-7	CASSSPSLAASYEQYF	TGTGCCAGCAGTTCCCCCTCACTAGCGGCCTCCTACGAGCAGTACTTC
.	TRBV18	many	TRBJ2-7	CASSPSATGPSSYEQYF	TGTGCCAGCTCACCGTCGGCGACTGGACCGAGCTCCTACGAGCAGTACTTC
.	TRBV6-1	.	TRBJ2-1	CATRTLLASNEQFF	TGTGCCACACGGACGTTGCTGGCTTCCAATGAGCAGTTCTTC
.	TRBV29-1	few	TRBJ1-4	CSVNNMGYGEKLFF	TGCAGCGTGAATAATATGGGTTACGGTGAAAAACTGTTTTTT
.	TRBV5-6	many	TRBJ1-1	CASSLPSVGHREAFF	TGTGCCAGCAGCTTACCCTCCGTGGGACACCGTGAAGCTTTCTTT
TRBD2	TRBV11-2	few	TRBJ2-1	CASSLASGHVYNEQFF	TGTGCCAGCAGCCTCGCTAGCGGGCACGTGTACAATGAGCAGTTCTTC
.	TRBV28	few	TRBJ1-5	CAMSWGNQPQHF	TGTGCCATGAGCTGGGGGAATCAGCCCCAGCATTTT
.	TRBV7-6	many	TRBJ2-1	CASSLEAGDSYNEQFF	TGTGCCAGCAGCTTAGAGGCGGGCGACTCCTACAATGAGCAGTTCTTC
.	TRBV27	many	TRBJ2-1	CASTTFLGRSYNEQFF	TGTGCCAGCACCACCTTCTTGGGAAGGTCCTACAATGAGCAGTTCTTC
.	TRBV19	.	TRBJ2-1	CASSIVGDLNNEQFF	TGTGCCAGTAGTATAGTAGGGGACCTCAACAATGAGCAGTTCTTC
.	TRBV20-1	.	TRBJ2-1	CSARGVPSTPRDSYEQFF	TGCAGTGCTAGAGGGGTCCCCTCTACCCCCAGGGACTCCTACGAGCAGTTCTTC
.	TRBV18	many	TRBJ2-5	CASSLKTGILLETQYF	TGTGCCAGCTCACTAAAGACAGGAATATTGTTGGAGACCCAGTACTTC
TRBD2	TRBV6-4	.	TRBJ2-1	CASSERAGGYNEQFF	TGTGCCAGCAGTGAACGGGCGGGAGGTTACAATGAGCAGTTCTTC
TRBD1	TRBV11-2	few	TRBJ2-5	CASNPRTGQETQYF	TGTGCCAGCAACCCCCGGACAGGCCAAGAGACCCAGTACTTC